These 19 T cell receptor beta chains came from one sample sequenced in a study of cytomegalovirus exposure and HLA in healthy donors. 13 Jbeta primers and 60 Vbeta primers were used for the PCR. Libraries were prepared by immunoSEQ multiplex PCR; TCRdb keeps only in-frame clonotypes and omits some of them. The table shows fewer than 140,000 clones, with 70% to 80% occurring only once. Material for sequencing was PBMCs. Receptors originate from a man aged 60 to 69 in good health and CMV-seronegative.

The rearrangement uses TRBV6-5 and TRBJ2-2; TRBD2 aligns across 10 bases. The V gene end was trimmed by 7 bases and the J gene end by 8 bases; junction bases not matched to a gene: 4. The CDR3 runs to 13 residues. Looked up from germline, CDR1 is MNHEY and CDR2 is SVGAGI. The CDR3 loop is CASKAGGPGELFF. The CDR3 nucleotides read TGTGCCAGCAAAGCGGGGGGGCCTGGGGAGCTGTTTTTT.

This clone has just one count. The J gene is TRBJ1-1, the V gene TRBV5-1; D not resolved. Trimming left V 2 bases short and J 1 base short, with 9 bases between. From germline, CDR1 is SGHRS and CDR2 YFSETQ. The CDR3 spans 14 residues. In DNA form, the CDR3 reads TGCGCCAGCAGCTTAATGGTAGAGAACACTGAAGCTTTCTTT. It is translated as CASSLMVENTEAFF.

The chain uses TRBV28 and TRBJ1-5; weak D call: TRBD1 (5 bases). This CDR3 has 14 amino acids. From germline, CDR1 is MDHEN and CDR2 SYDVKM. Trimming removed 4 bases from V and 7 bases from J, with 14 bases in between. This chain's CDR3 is CASSSVRDGQPQHF. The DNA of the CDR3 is TGTGCCAGCAGTTCGGTCAGGGATGGACAGCCCCAGCATTTT.

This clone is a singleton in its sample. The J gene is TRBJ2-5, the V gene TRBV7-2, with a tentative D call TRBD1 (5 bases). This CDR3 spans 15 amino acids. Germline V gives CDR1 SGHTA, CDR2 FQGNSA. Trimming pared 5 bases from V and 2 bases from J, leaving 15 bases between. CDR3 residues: CASSPGARAQETQYF. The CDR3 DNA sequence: TGTGCCAGCAGCCCTGGGGCCAGGGCACAAGAGACCCAGTACTTC.

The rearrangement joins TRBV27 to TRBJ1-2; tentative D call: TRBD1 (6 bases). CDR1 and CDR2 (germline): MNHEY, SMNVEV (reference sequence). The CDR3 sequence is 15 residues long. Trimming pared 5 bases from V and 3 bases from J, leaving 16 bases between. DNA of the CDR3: TGTGCCAGCAGTATAACCCCAGGGGCGGACTATGGCTACACCTTC. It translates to CASSITPGADYGYTF.

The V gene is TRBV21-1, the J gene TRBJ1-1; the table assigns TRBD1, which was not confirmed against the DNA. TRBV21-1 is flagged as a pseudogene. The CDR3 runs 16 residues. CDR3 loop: CASTKPDPTENTEAFF. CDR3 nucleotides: TGTGCCAGCACCAAGCCCGACCCGACAGAGAACACTGAAGCTTTCTTT.

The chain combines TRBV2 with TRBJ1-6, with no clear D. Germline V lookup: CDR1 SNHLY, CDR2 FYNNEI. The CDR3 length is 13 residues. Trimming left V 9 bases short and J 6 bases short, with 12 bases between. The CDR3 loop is CARGREGNSPLHF. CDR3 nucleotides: TGTGCCAGGGGGAGGGAGGGTAATTCACCCCTCCACTTT.

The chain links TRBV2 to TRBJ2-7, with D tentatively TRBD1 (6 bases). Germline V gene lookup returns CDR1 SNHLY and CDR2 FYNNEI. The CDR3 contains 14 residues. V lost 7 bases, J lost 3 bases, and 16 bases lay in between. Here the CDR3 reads CASTRGTNYYEQYV. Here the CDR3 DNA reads TGTGCCAGCACTAGGGGGACGAATTACTACGAGCAGTACGTC.

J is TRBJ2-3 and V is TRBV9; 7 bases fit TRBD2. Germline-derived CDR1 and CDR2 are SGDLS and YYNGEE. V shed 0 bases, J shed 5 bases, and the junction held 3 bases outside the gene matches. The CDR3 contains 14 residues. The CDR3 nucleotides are TGTGCCAGCAGCGTAGTGGGGGGGGGAGATACGCAGTATTTT. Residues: CASSVVGGGDTQYF.

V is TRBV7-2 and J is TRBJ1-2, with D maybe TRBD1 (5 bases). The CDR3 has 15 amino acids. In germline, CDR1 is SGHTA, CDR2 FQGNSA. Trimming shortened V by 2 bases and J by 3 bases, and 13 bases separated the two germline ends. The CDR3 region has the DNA TGTGCCAGCAGCTTACTCGGGGGTGGCGACTATGGCTACACCTTC. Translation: CASSLLGGGDYGYTF. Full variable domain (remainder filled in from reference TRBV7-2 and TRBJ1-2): GAGVSQSPSNKVTEKGKDVELRCDPISGHTALYWYRQSLGQGLEFLIYFQGNSAPDKSGLPSDRFSAERTGGSVSTLTIQRTQQEDSAVYLCASSLLGGGDYGYTFGSGTRLTVV.

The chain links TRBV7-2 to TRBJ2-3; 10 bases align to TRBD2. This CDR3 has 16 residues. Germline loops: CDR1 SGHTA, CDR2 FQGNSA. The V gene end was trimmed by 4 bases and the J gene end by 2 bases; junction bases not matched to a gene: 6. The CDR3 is CASSSLAGGITDTQYF. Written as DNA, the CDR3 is TGTGCCAGCAGCTCCTTAGCGGGGGGTATCACAGATACGCAGTATTTT.

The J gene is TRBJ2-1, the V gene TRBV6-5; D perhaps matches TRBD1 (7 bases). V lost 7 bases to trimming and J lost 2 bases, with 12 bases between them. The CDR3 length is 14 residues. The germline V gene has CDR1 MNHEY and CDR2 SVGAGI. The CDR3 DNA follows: TGTGCCAGCACGTCCAGGGGGGCCTACAATGAGCAGTTCTTC. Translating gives CASTSRGAYNEQFF.

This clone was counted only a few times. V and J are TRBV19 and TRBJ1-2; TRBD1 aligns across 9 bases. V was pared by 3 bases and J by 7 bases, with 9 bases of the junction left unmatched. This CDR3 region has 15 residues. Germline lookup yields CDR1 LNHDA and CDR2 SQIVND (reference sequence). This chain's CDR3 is CASSIYQTGGSGYTF. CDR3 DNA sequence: TGTGCCAGTAGTATCTATCAGACAGGGGGTTCTGGCTACACCTTC.

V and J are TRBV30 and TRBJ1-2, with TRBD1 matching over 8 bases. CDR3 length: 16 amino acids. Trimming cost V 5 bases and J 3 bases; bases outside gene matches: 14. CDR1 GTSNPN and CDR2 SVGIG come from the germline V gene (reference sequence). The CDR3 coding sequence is TGTGCCTGGTATAATGCCCCGGGGACAGGTGACTATGGCTACACCTTC. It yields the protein CAWYNAPGTGDYGYTF.

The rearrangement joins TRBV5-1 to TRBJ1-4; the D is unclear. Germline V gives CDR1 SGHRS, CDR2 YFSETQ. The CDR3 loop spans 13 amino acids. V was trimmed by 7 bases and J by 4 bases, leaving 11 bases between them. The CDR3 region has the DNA TGCGCCAGCTGCCCGGAGGGTAATGAAAAACTGTTTTTT. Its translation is CASCPEGNEKLFF.

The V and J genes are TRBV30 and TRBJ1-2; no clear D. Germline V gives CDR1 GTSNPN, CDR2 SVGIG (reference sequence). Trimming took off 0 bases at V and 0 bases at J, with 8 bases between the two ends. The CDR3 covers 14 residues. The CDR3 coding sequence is TGTGCCTGGAGTGTGCAGTTGGCTAACTATGGCTACACCTTC. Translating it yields CAWSVQLANYGYTF.

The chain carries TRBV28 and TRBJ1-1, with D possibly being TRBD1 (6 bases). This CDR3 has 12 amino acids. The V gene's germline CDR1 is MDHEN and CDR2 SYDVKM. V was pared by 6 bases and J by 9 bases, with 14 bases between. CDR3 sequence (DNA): TGTGCCAGCAGCTTACTGGACAGCAAAGCTTTCTTT. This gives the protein CASSLLDSKAFF. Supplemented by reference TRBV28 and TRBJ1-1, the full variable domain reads DVKVTQSSRYLVKRTGEKVFLECVQDMDHENMFWYRQDPGLGLRLIYFSYDVKMKEKGDIPEGYSVSREKKERFSLILESASTNQTSMYLCASSLLDSKAFFGQGTRLTVV.

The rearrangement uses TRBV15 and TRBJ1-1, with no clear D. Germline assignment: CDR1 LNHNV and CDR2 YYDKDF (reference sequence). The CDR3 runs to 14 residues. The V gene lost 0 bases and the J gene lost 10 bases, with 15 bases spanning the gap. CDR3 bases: TGTGCCACCAGCAGAGATCGGTCGGGCGGGCCAGCTTTCTTT. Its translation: CATSRDRSGGPAFF.

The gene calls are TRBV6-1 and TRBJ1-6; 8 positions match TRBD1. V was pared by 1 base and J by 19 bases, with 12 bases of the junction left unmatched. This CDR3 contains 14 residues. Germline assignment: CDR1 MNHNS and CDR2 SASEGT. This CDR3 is CASSEGTGKYYAHF. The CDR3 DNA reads TGTGCCAGCAGTGAAGGGACAGGGAAGTACTACGCTCACTTT.